These 4 T cell receptor beta chains came from one sample sequenced in a study of T-cell reconstitution after alpha-beta-depleted transplantation in children. Molecular barcoding with unique molecular identifiers was used for the TCRbeta library. TCRdb analysed the PCR reads with MiXCR anew, one entry per CDR3 protein. This sample yields hundreds of thousands of distinct CDR3 sequences, of which 13% are seen a single time; about 3.9% belongs to the top ten. The sample consisted of PBMCs, taken from the stem cell graft. The receptors shown here come from a human donor who donated a stem cell graft to a child with Fanconi anemia.

This clonotype was seen a handful of times. The CDR3 loop reads CASSQAYLGHQNTEAFF. The CDR3 DNA is TGTGCCAGCAGCCAAGCCTATTTGGGACATCAGAACACTGAAGCTTTCTTT. The chain couples TRBV3-1 to TRBJ1-1; maybe TRBD1 (6 bases). V dropped 1 base and J dropped 1 base, with 16 bases sitting between them. Germline lookup yields CDR1 LGHDT and CDR2 YNNKEL (reference sequence). CDR3 length equals 17 residues.

The V and J genes are TRBV18 and TRBJ2-6, with 9 nucleotides matching TRBD1. Germline CDR1 reads KGHSH; CDR2 reads LQKENI. V lost 2 bases to trimming and J lost 0 bases; unmatched junction nucleotides: 5. The CDR3 runs to 18 residues. CDR3 amino acids: CASSPVGQGNSGANVLTF. CDR3 DNA sequence: TGTGCCAGCTCACCAGTGGGACAGGGAAACTCTGGGGCCAACGTCCTGACTTTC.

A few counts support this clonotype. J is TRBJ2-4 and V is TRBV18, with D perhaps TRBD1 or TRBD2 (5 bases each). The germline V gene encodes CDR1 KGHSH and CDR2 LQKENI. Trimming pared 3 bases from V and 9 bases from J, leaving 18 bases between. CDR3 size: 15 residues. The CDR3 protein is CASSPPGRERGIQYF. For the CDR3, the DNA is TGTGCCAGCTCACCGCCGGGACGGGAAAGAGGCATTCAGTACTTC.

The rearrangement uses TRBV4-2 and TRBJ2-7; a weak D match, TRBD1 (5 bases). This CDR3 region has 15 residues. V lost 2 bases and J lost 3, with 14 bases in between. Germline V gene sequence: CDR1 LGHNA, CDR2 YNFKEQ. The CDR3 region is CASSQSATDNYEQYF. The CDR3 DNA sequence: TGTGCCAGCAGCCAATCAGCGACAGATAACTACGAGCAGTACTTC.